The 8 T cell receptor beta chains below were found in one sample sequenced in a study of blood T cells in healthy people across ages. The use of a sample-barcoded 5' primer and a J-beta primer mix characterized a second PCR of roughly 6 to 11 cycles. TCRdb used MiXCR to reprocess the 5' RACE reads, holding one entry per CDR3 protein. The sample includes under 1,000,000 distinct CDR3 sequences, approximately 35% of them seen just once. The specimen sequenced was blood. Source of these receptors: a man aged 18 to 30 in good health.

The table lists this clonotype with a few counts. The chain joins TRBV29-1 to TRBJ1-2; 11 bases align to TRBD1. The V gene end was trimmed by 7 bases and the J gene end by 8 bases; junction bases not matched to a gene: 9. Germline CDR1 SQVTM, CDR2 ANQGSEA. This CDR3 is 13 amino acids long. The CDR3 DNA reads TGCAGCGCCTCTGGACAGGGGGCGAGAGGCTACACCTTC. Amino acids: CSASGQGARGYTF.

Note on this clonotype: This may arise from a read error, as a much more abundant clone is one base away. CDR3 DNA sequence: TGTGCCAGCAGCTTAGGGACAGGTCTTACGTACGGGCAGTACTTC. As protein: CASSLGTGLTYGQYF. The rearrangement joins TRBV7-2 to TRBJ2-5, with 7 bases lining up with TRBD1. The V gene's germline CDR1 is SGHTA and CDR2 FQGNSA. The CDR3 is made up of 15 amino acids. V lost 1 base and J lost 11; bases outside the gene matches: 13. Looking up the rest from reference TRBV7-2 and TRBJ2-5 gives the full variable domain: GAGVSQSPSNKVTEKGKDVELRCDPISGHTALYWYRQSLGQGLEFLIYFQGNSAPDKSGLPSDRFSAERTGGSVSTLTIQRTQQEDSAVYLCASSLGTGLTYGQYFGPGTRLLVL.

This clonotype occurred a few times. This chain uses TRBV20-1 with TRBJ2-3; 13 nucleotides agree with TRBD2. CDR3 size: 15 residues. Germline V gene lookup returns CDR1 DFQATT and CDR2 SNEGSKA (reference sequence). The ends lost 1 base at V and 4 bases at J; junction bases unmatched: 2. CDR3: CSARGTSGGADTQYF. The CDR3 DNA follows: TGCAGTGCTAGAGGGACTAGCGGGGGCGCAGATACGCAGTATTTT.

This chain connects TRBV27 to TRBJ2-7; D is possibly TRBD2 (5 bases). The CDR3 spans 15 residues. V lost 5 bases to trimming and J lost 0 bases, with 14 bases between them. Germline CDR1 reads MNHEY; CDR2 reads SMNVEV (reference sequence). The CDR3 here is CASSPSPGNSYEQYF. For the CDR3, the DNA is TGTGCCAGCAGTCCGTCCCCCGGGAACTCCTACGAGCAGTACTTC.

This clonotype was seen a handful of times. V gene TRBV27 combines with J gene TRBJ2-1, with 10 bases identical to TRBD2. Germline V gene data show CDR1 as MNHEY and CDR2 as SMNVEV (reference sequence). The CDR3 is 18 residues long. Unmatched junction bases numbered 18, after V lost 7 bases and J lost 6 bases. This CDR3 is CASTRSGSGGAPANEQFF. Here the CDR3 DNA reads TGTGCCAGCACAAGATCAGGAAGCGGGGGGGCCCCAGCCAATGAGCAGTTCTTC.

V and J are TRBV20-1 and TRBJ2-7; 8 nucleotides align to TRBD1. The CDR3 is 16 amino acids. Germline V gene lookup returns CDR1 DFQATT and CDR2 SNEGSKA (reference sequence). V lost 5 bases and J lost 6; bases outside the gene matches: 18. CDR3 sequence (DNA): TGCAGTGCTTGGCCACAAACAGGGGGACTTTTGACCGAGCAGTACTTC. Translation gives CSAWPQTGGLLTEQYF.

As concerns this clonotype: This may arise from a read error, as a much more abundant clone is one base away. The V and J genes are TRBV12-3 or TRBV12-4 and TRBJ2-5; 7 nucleotides agree with TRBD1. The DNA end is more similar to TRBJ2-1, so the J call may be wrong. CDR3 length: 15 amino acids. The CDR3 DNA sequence: TGTGCCAGCAGTCTCTTCGACAGGGCAGAAGAGACCCAGTTCTTC. This encodes CASSLFDRAEETQFF.

The chain uses TRBV28 and TRBJ2-6; TRBD1 is a possible D gene (5 bases). V lost 3 bases to trimming and J lost 2 bases, with 17 bases between them. The CDR3 contains 18 residues. Germline values: CDR1 MDHEN, CDR2 SYDVKM. The CDR3: CASSFGSTVRTGANVLTF. In DNA, the CDR3 is TGTGCCAGCAGTTTCGGCTCGACAGTTCGGACTGGGGCCAACGTCCTGACTTTC.